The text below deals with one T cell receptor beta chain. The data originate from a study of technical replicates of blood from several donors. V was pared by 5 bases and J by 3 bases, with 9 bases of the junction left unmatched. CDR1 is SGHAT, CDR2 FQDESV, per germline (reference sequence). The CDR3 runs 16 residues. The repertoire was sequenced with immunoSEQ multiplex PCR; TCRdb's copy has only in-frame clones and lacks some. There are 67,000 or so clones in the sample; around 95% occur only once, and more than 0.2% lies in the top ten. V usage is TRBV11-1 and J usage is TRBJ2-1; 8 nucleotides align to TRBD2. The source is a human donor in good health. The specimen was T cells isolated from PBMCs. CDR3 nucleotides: TGTGCCAGCAGCCCCCGGAGAGCGGGAGTCTACAATGAGCAGTTCTTC. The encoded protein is CASSPRRAGVYNEQFF.